The rows below give T cell receptor beta chains drawn from one sample of a study of blood T cell repertoires in COVID-19. The protocol was immunoSEQ multiplex PCR, while the TCRdb copy is restricted to in-frame clones and leaves out a portion. Of 150,000 to 200,000 clones detected, 88% appear once; the ten largest clones hold about a quarter. The sequenced sample consisted of peripheral blood. These TCRs come from a man in his sixties with acute or convalescent COVID-19. Each CDR3 is given with its conserved first and last residue. The D gene is left open where the match is weak. Rows give clone size only sometimes, using once, few, many, or a class for an expanded clone.

v_call,d_call,j_call,clone_size,cdr3_nt,cdr3_aa
TRBV9,-,TRBJ1-2,-,TGTGCCAGCAGCGTAGGAAGTATACAGGGTGCTAACTATGGCTACACCTTC,CASSVGSIQGANYGYTF
TRBV4-3,-,TRBJ1-1,-,TGCGCCAGCAGCCAAGATAGGCAGCGGAACACTGAAGCTTTCTTT,CASSQDRQRNTEAFF
TRBV5-1,TRBD2,TRBJ2-7,once,TGCGCCAGCAGCTTGGCGCTAGCGGATTCCTACGAGCAGTACTTC,CASSLALADSYEQYF
TRBV24-1,-,TRBJ2-3,-,TGTGCCACCAGTGATTGGGGAGACTCGACAGATACGCAGTATTTT,CATSDWGDSTDTQYF
TRBV7-9,TRBD1,TRBJ2-3,-,TGTGCCAGCAGCTTGGTCGACCGGGACAGAAAGAGGGCAGATACGCAGTATTTT,CASSLVDRDRKRADTQYF
TRBV3-1/TRBV3-2,TRBD1,TRBJ2-4,-,TGTGCCAGCAGCTCGCGACAGGGTTCCAAAAACATTCAGTACTTC,CASSSRQGSKNIQYF
TRBV11-2,-,TRBJ2-2,once,TGTGCCAGCAGCTTAGAAGACAGGGGAGGGGTGAACACCGGGGAGCTGTTTTTT,CASSLEDRGGVNTGELFF
TRBV28,TRBD1,TRBJ1-6,-,TGTGCCAGCAGTTTCGGGACAGGGGGCGCCTCACCCCTCCACTTT,CASSFGTGGASPLHF
TRBV19,TRBD1,TRBJ1-6,-,TGTGCCAGTACGGGACAGGTGAATTCACCCCTCCACTTT,CASTGQVNSPLHF
TRBV11-2,TRBD2,TRBJ2-2,-,TGTGCCAGCAGCTTTCCCCGACTAGCGGGAGGTATCGGGGAGCTGTTTTTT,CASSFPRLAGGIGELFF
TRBV27,TRBD1,TRBJ2-3,-,TGTGCCAGCAGTTGGGGACAGGTTACAGATACGCAGTATTTT,CASSWGQVTDTQYF
TRBV9,TRBD2,TRBJ2-3,-,TGTGCCAGCAGCCCTCCGCGGGTAGCGGGAGAAGATACGCAGTATTTT,CASSPPRVAGEDTQYF
TRBV19,TRBD2,TRBJ2-1,-,TGTGCCAGCAGAGGTGGTAGGACTAGCGGGGGTCACAATGAGCAGTTCTTC,CASRGGRTSGGHNEQFF
TRBV7-6,TRBD1,TRBJ1-2,-,TGTGCCAGCAGCTTCCCAGGACAGGGGGGCTACACCTTC,CASSFPGQGGYTF
TRBV5-1,TRBD2,TRBJ2-1,-,TGCGCCAGCAGCTTAGCGGGGGGGCGTAATGAGCAGTTCTTC,CASSLAGGRNEQFF
TRBV27,TRBD2,TRBJ2-5,-,TGTGCCAGCAGAGGACTAGCGGGGGGATACCAAGAGACCCAGTACTTC,CASRGLAGGYQETQYF
TRBV10-1,TRBD1,TRBJ1-1,-,TGCGCCAGCAGGGAAAACAGGGGACTGAACACTGAAGCTTTCTTT,CASRENRGLNTEAFF
TRBV7-8,TRBD1,TRBJ2-4,-,TGTGCCAGCAGCTTGGGGACAGGGGCCATTCAGTACTTC,CASSLGTGAIQYF